This TCR beta chain comes out of a study of cytotoxic CD8 clonotypes in ibrutinib-treated CLL (dated by TCRdb to the early 2020s). With regard to the full study: The cohort included roughly 15 treatment-naive and fewer than 12 relapsed/refractory patients; approximately 17 were IGHV unmutated. Response samples were obtained after a median of around 11 months of treatment, with a range of roughly 6 to 36 months. All remission and progressive disease samples were collected while patients were still receiving ibrutinib. On average, each sample had about 250,000 productive templates and more than 75,000 productive rearrangements. Of the approximately 87 people in the trial, about 25 had longitudinal samples available. Partial responses were observed in roughly 25 patients and complete responses in 2; after a median follow-up of around 68 months, remission was maintained in some 14 patients and progression was observed in approximately 12. Cryopreserved peripheral blood mononuclear cells were collected before treatment, at response, and at either disease progression or sustained remission.

As concerns this clone: Its antigen remains undetermined. No much larger clone is present one base from it, and per-base qualities are unavailable.

From the cysteine up to the phenylalanine, the CDR3 has a length of 15 residues. Here the CDR3 DNA is all that survives: 45 bases in frame from base 1. Taken from the germline V gene, the CDR1 and CDR2 loops are SQVTM and ANQGSEA. V ends up 6 bases short and J 2 bases short, with an unmatched junction base count of 8. A MiSeq instrument was used for deep resolution sequencing, which targeted depths ranging from 1 in 1 million up to 1 in 200,000 T cells, with coverage averaging 10x for each clonotype. The immunoSEQ hsTCRB Kit was used to generate the TCR beta libraries. As for how the authors treated the data: ImmunoSEQ Data Assistant and ImmunoSEQ Analyzer were used for data analysis, and V, D and J genes were assigned according to IMGT definitions. Clonality was computed as one minus normalized Shannon entropy of productive rearrangement frequencies, ranging from 0 to 1. Public clonotype analysis was restricted to overrepresented clonotypes comprising at least 0.05% of each patient's repertoire. Repertoires from some twelve age-matched healthy donors in immuneACCESS were used as clonality controls. TCRdb obtained this table from immuneACCESS and retained in-frame rearrangements with V and J assigned. These tables miss some clones; where compared with another copy, unresolved V genes account for less than half of the shortfall, and the remainder is unexplained. That table is the source of V, J and clone size, and D and trimming were worked out from the DNA. This sample comprises tens of thousands of clones, approximately 70% of them detected only once. The top ten clonotypes cover about 13% of the sample.

The research as a whole found: Clonality increased at ibrutinib response, stayed stable in sustained remission, and fell back toward baseline at progression. Sampling times were not matched between patients in sustained remission and patients whose disease was progressing, and lymph node repertoires were not examined. Baseline clonality exceeded that of age-matched healthy donors and correlated strongly with circulating CD8+ T-cell counts. Public clonotypes were rare and either shrank or stayed stable during treatment, and the rise in clonality at ibrutinib response reflected expansion of private clonotypes.

This sample's time point label indicates: about eleven months on ibrutinib. For TCR beta library preparation, 1.5 to 2 micrograms of genomic DNA were isolated from cryopreserved PBMCs. High-throughput TCR beta sequencing was performed on longitudinal blood samples from CLL patients receiving ibrutinib monotherapy. The patients took part in an open-label, single-center phase 2 trial of ibrutinib monotherapy. Source: PBMCs, taken after 12 months of ibrutinib treatment. This TCR was sampled from a human donor with chronic lymphocytic leukemia. The rearrangement combines TRBV29-1 with TRBJ2-3; 10 middle bases align to TRBD1. For the CDR3, the sequence is CSVLRTGGFTDTQYF. The base sequence is TGCAGCGTCCTTAGGACAGGGGGATTCACAGATACGCAGTATTTT.